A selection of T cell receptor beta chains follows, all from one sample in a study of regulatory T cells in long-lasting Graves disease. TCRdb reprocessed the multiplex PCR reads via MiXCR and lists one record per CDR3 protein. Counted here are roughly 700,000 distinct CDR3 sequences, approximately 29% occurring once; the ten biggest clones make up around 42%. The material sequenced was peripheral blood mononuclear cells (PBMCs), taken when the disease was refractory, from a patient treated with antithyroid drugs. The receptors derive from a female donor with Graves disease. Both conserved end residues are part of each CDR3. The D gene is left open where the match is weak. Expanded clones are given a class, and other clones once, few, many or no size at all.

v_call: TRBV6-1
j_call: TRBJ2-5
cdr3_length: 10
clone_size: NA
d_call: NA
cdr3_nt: TGTGCCAGAAAAGAAGAGACCCAGTACTTC
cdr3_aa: CARKEETQYF

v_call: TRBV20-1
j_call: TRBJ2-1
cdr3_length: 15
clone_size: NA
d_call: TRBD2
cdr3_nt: TGCAGTGCTAGAGGAGAGCGGGACCGATACAATGAGCAGTTCTTC
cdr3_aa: CSARGERDRYNEQFF

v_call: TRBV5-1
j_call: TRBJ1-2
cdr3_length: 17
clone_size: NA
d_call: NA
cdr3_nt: TGCGCCAGCAGCTTGAGCGCCCTCGGTCAAATTAACTATGGCTACACCTTC
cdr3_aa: CASSLSALGQINYGYTF

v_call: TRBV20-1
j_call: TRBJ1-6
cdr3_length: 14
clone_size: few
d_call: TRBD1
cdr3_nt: TGCAGTGCGGCAACGGGACAGTATAATTCACCCCTCCACTTT
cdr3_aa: CSAATGQYNSPLHF

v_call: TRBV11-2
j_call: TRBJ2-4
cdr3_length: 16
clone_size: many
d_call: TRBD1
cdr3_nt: TGTGCCAGCAGCTTAGTAGTACAGGGGGCCGGAAACATTCAGTACTTC
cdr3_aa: CASSLVVQGAGNIQYF

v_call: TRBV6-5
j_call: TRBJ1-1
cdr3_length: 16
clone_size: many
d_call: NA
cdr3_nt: TGTGCCAGCAGTTACCGAAGACCTAATTCGGGCACTGAAGCTTTCTTT
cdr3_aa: CASSYRRPNSGTEAFF

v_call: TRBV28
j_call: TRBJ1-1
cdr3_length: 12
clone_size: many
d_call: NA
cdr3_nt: TGTGCCAGCAGTTTAGGTTTCACTGAAGCTTTCTTT
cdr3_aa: CASSLGFTEAFF

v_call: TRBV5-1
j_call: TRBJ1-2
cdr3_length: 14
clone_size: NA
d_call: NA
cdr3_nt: TGCGCCAGCAGCCCACTTCTTGGGGGGCAGGGCTACACCTTC
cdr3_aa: CASSPLLGGQGYTF

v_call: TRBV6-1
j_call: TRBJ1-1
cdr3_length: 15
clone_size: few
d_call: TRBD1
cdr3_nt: TGTGCCAGCAGCTTCGGAGGGACAGTGAACACTGAAGCTTTCTTT
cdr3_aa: CASSFGGTVNTEAFF

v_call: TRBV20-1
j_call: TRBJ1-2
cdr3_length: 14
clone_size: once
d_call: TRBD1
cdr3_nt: TGCAGTGCTCCCGGGACAGGGTCTGACTATGGCTACACCTTC
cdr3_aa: CSAPGTGSDYGYTF

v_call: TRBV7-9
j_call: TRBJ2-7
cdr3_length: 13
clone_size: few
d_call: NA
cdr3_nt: TGTGCCAGCAGCTTTAAAGAACCGTACGAGCAGTACTTC
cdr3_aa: CASSFKEPYEQYF

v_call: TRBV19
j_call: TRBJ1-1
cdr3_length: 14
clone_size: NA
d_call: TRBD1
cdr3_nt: TGTGCCAGTAGTATCGAACAGGGGCCCACTGAAGCTTTCTTT
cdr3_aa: CASSIEQGPTEAFF

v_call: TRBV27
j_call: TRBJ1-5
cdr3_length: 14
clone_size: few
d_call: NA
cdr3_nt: TGTGCCAGCAGTTTCTCAGGGCCCAATCAGCCCCAGCATTTT
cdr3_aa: CASSFSGPNQPQHF

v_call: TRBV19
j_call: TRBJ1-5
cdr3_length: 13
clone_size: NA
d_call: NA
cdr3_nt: TGTGCCAGTAGTACGGGGAGGGATCAGCCCCAGCATTTT
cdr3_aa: CASSTGRDQPQHF

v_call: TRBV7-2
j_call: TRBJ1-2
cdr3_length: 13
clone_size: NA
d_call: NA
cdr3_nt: TGTGCCAGCAGCTTACGACACTTGGGGGGCTACACCTTC
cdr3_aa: CASSLRHLGGYTF

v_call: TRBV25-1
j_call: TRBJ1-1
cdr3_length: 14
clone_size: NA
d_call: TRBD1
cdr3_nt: TGTGCCAGCAGTGGAAGGACAGGTAACACTGAAGCTTTCTTT
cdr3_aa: CASSGRTGNTEAFF

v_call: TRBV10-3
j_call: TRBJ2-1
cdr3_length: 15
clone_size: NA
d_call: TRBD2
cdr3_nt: TGTGCCATCAGTGATAGCGGGAGGGCCTTCAATGAGCAGTTCTTC
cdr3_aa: CAISDSGRAFNEQFF

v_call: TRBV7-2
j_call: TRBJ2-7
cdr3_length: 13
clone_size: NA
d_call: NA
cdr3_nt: TGTGCCAGCAGCCCGCGGAGTACCTACGAGCAGTACTTC
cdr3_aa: CASSPRSTYEQYF

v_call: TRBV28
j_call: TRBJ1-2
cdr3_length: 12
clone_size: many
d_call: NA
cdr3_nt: TGTGCCAGCGTAACGGGACGGTATGGCTACACCTTC
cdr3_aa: CASVTGRYGYTF

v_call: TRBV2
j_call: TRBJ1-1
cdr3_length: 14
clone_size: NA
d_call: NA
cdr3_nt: TGTGCCAGCGGGACCAGGGTGGGGAACACTGAAGCTTTCTTT
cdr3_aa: CASGTRVGNTEAFF

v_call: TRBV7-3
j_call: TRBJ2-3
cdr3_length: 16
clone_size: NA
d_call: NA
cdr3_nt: TGTGCCAGCAGCTCAAAAGAAAGGACTAGCACAGATACGCAGTATTTT
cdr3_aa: CASSSKERTSTDTQYF

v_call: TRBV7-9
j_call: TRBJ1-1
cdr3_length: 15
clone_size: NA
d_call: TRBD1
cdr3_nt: TGTGCCAGCAGCCACGGACAGGGTTCGGACACTGAAGCTTTCTTT
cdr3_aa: CASSHGQGSDTEAFF

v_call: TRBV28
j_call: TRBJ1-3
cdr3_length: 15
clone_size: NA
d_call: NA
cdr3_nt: TGTGCCAGCAGTACCCCACAGGGTGCTGGAAACACCATATATTTT
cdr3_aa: CASSTPQGAGNTIYF

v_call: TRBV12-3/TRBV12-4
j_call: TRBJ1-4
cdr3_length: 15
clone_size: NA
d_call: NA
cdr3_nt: TGTGCCAGCAGCCCAGACGGATCCTTTAATGAAAAACTGTTTTTT
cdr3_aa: CASSPDGSFNEKLFF

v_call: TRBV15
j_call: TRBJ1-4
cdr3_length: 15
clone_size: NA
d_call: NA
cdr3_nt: TGTGCCACCAGCAGAGATCAAGGGGATACCGGAAAACTGTCTTTT
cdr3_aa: CATSRDQGDTGKLSF

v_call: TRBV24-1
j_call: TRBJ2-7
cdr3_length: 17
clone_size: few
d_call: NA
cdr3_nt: TGTGCCACCAGTGAAACCGGACGGGGCCAGCGGACCTACGAGCAGTACTTC
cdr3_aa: CATSETGRGQRTYEQYF

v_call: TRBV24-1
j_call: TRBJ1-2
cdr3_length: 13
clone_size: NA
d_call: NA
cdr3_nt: TGTGCCACCAGTGAGGCAGGGGAGGATGGCTACACCTTC
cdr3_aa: CATSEAGEDGYTF

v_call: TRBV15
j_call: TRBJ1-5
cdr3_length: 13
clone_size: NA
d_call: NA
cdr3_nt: TGTGCCACCAGCCGGGACCATAATCAGCCCCAGCATTTT
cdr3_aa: CATSRDHNQPQHF

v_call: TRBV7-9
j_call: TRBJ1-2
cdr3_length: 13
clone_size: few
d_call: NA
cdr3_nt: TGTGCCAGCAGCTTAACAACAGGAGGCGGCTACACCTTC
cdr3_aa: CASSLTTGGGYTF

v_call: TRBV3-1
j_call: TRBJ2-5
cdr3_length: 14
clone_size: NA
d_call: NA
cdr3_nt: TGTGCCAGCAGCCAAGGTGAGGATGTAGAGACCCAGTACTTC
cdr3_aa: CASSQGEDVETQYF

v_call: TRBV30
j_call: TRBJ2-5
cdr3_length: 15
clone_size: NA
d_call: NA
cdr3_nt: TGTGCCTGGAAACGCGGACAGACTGGGAAAGAGACCCAGTACTTC
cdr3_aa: CAWKRGQTGKETQYF

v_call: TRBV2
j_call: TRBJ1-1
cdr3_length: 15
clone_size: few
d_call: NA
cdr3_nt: TGTGCCAGCAGGACGCCGGGACGGATGAACACTGAAGCTTTCTTT
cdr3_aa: CASRTPGRMNTEAFF

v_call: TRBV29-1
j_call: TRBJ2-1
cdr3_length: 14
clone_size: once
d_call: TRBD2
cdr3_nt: TGCAGCGTTGAGCTACGAGCGGGATACAATGAGCAGTTCTTC
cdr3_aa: CSVELRAGYNEQFF

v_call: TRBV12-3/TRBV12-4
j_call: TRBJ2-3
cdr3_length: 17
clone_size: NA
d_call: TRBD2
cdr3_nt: TGTGCCAGCAGTCGTGGTCCAGGGCGGGAGAGGGCAGATACGCAGTATTTT
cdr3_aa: CASSRGPGRERADTQYF

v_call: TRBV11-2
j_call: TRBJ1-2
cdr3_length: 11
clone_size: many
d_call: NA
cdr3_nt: TGTGCCAGCGCGCAAGGGGCTGGCTACACCTTC
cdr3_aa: CASAQGAGYTF

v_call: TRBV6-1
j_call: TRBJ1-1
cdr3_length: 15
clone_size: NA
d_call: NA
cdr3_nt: TGTGCCAGCACTAGGACAGCAAGTTCGAACACTGAAGCTTTCTTT
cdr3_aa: CASTRTASSNTEAFF

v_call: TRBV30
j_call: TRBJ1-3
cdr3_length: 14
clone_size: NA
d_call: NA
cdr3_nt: TGTGCCTGGAGAACCCAGGGTTCTGGAAACACCATATATTTT
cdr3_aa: CAWRTQGSGNTIYF

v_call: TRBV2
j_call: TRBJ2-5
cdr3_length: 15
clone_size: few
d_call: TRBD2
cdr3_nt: TGTGCCAGAAACGGGCGGGAGGGCCCTCGAGAGACCCAGTACTTC
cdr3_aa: CARNGREGPRETQYF

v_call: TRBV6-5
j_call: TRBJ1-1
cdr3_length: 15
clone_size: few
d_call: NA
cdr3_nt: TGTGCCAGCAGTTACAACGCCGGGGAGAACACTGAAGCTTTCTTT
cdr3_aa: CASSYNAGENTEAFF

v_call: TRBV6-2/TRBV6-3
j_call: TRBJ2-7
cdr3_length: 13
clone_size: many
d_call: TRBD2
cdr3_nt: TGTGCCAGCACTAGCGGGAGGGTCTACGAGCAGTACTTC
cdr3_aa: CASTSGRVYEQYF

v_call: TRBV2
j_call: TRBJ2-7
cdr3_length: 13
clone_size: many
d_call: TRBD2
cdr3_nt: TGTGCCAGCAGTGCGACTAGCGGGACCGAGCAGTACTTC
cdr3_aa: CASSATSGTEQYF

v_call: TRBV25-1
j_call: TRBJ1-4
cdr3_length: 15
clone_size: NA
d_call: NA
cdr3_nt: TGTGCCAGCAGTGAACAGGGTCCATTCTTCGAAAAACTGTTTTTT
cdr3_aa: CASSEQGPFFEKLFF

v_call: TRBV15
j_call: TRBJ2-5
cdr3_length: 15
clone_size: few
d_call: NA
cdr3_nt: TGTGCCACCAGCAGAGACGACGGGAGACAAGAGACCCAGTACTTC
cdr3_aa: CATSRDDGRQETQYF

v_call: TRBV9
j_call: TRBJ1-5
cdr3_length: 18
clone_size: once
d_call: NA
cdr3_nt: TGTGCCAGCAGCCCTAGAGGCGTCCCCCGGGCAAGGGTTCAGCCCAAGCATTTT
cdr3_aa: CASSPRGVPRARVQPKHF

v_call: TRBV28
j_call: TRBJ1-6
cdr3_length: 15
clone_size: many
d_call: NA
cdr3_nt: TGTGCCAGCAGTCCGTCCCAACTGATAGGTTCACCCCTCCACTTT
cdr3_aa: CASSPSQLIGSPLHF

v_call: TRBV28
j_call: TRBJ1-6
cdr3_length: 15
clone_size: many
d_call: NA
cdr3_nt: TGTGCCGCCCTGAGTGGAAGCTCCTATAATTCACCCCTCCACTTT
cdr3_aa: CAALSGSSYNSPLHF

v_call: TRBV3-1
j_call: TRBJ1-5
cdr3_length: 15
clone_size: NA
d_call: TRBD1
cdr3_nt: TGTGCCAGCAGCCCGGGGACAGAGTATGCTCAGCCCCAGCATTTT
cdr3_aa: CASSPGTEYAQPQHF